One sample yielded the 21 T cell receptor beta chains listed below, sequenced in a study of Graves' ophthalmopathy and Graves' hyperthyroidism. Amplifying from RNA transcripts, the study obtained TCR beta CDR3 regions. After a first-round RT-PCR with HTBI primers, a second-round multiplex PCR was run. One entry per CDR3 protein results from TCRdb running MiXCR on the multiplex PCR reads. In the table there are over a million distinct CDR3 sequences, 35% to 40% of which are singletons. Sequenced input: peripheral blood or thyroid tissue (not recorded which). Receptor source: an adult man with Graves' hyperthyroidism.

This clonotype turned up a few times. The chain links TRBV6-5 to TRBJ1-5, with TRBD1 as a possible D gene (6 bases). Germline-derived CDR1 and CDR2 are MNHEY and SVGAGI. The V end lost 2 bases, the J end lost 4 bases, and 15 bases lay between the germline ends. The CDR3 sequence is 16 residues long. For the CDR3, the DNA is TGTGCCAGCAGTTACAACCCACGGACAGCTAATCAGCCCCAGCATTTT. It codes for CASSYNPRTANQPQHF.

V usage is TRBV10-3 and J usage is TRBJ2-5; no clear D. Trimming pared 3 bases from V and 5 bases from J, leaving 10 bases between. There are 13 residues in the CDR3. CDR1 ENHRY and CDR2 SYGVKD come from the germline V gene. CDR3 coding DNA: TGTGCCATCAGTGAATGGGCAGCTGAGACCCAGTACTTC. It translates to CAISEWAAETQYF.

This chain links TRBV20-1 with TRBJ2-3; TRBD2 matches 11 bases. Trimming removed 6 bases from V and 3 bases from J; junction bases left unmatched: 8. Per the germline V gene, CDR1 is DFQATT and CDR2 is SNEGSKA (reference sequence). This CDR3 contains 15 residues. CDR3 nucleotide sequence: TGCAGTGCCACGAGGGGACTAGCGGAAACAGATACGCAGTATTTT. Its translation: CSATRGLAETDTQYF.

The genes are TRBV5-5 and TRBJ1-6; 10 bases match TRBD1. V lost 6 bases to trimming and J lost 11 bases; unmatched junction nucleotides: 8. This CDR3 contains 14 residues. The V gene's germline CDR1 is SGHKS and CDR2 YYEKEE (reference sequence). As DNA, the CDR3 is TGTGCCAGCACTCCGTCGGGACAGGGGACACCCCTCCACTTT. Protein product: CASTPSGQGTPLHF.

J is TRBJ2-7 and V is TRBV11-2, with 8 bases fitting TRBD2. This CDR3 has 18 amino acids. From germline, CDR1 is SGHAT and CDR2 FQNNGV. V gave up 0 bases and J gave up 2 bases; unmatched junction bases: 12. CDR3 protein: CASSLEIDPREAPYEQYF. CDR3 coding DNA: TGTGCCAGCAGCTTAGAGATCGACCCGCGGGAGGCCCCCTACGAGCAGTACTTC.

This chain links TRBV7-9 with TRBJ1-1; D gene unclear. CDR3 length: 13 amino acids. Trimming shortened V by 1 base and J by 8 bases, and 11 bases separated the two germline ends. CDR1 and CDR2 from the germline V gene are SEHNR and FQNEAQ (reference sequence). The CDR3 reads CASSLVPWVEAFF. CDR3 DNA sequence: TGTGCCAGCAGCTTAGTACCCTGGGTCGAAGCTTTCTTT.

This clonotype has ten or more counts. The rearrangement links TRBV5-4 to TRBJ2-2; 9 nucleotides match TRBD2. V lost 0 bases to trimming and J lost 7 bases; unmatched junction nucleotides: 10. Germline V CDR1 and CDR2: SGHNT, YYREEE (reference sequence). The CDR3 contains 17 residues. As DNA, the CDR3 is TGTGCCAGCAGCTTGGGCCTAGCGGGACGCTCCGGCGGGGAGCTGTTTTTT. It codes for CASSLGLAGRSGGELFF.

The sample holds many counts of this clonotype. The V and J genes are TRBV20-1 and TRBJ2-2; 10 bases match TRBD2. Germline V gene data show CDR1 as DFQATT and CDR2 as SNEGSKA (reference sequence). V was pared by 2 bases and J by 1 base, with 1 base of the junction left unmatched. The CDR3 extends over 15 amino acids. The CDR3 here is CSARTSGKNTGELFF. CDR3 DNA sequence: TGCAGTGCTAGAACTAGCGGGAAGAACACCGGGGAGCTGTTTTTT.

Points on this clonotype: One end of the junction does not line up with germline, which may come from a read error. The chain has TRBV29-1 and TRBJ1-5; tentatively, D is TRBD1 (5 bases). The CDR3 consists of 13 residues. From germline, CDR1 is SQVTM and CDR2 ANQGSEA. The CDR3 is CSVKEQGNQPQHF. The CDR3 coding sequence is TGCAGCGTTAAAGAACAGGGCAATCAGCCCCAGCATTTT.

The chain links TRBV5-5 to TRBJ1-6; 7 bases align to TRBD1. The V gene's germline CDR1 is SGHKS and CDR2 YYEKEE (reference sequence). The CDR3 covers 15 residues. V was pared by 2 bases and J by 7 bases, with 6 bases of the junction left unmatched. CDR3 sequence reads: CASSLRDSENSPLHF. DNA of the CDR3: TGTGCCAGCAGCTTACGGGACAGCGAAAATTCACCCCTCCACTTT.

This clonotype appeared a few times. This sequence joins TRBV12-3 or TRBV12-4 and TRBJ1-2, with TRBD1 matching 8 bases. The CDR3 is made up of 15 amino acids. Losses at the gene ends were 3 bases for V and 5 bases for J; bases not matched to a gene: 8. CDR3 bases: TGTGCCAGCAGTTTTGGGGGGGACAGGATATATGGCTACACCTTC. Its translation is CASSFGGDRIYGYTF.

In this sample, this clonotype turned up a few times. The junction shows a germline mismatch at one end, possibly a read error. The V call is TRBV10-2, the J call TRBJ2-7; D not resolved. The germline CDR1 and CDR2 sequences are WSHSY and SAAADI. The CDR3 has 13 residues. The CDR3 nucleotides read TGTGCCAGCAGTATCCGGGTCTCCTACGAGCAGTACTTC. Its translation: CASSIRVSYEQYF.

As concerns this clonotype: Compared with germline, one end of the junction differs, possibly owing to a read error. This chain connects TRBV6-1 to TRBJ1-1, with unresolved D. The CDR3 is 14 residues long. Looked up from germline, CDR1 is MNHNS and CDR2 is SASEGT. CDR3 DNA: TGTGCCGGCAGTGAACGTACAGCAAACACTGAAGCTTTCTTT. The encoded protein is CAGSERTANTEAFF.

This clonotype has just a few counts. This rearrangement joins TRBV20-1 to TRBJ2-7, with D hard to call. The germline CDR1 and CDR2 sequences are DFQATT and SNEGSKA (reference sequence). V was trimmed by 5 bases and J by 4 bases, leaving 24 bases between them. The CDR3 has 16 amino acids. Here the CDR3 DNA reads TGCAGTGCTCACACCCCATCCTTTCGGAACCGGTACGAGCAGTACTTC. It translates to CSAHTPSFRNRYEQYF.

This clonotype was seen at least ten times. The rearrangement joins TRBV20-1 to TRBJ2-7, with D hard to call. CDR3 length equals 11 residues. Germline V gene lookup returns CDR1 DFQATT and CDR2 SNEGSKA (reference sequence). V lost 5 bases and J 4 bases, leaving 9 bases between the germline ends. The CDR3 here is CSAGYLYEQYF. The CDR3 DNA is TGCAGTGCTGGATACTTGTACGAGCAGTACTTC.

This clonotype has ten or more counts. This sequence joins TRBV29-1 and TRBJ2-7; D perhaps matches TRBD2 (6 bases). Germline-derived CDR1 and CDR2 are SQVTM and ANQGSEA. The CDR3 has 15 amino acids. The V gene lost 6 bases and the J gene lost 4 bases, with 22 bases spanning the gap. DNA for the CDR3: TGCAGCGTGCGCGGGGCACAACTTACTCAATACGAGCAGTACTTC. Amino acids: CSVRGAQLTQYEQYF.

CDR3 DNA sequence: TGCAGCGTTGATGACGGCACTAATGTCCCCTATGGCTACACCTTC. Its protein product is CSVDDGTNVPYGYTF. This chain uses TRBV29-1 with TRBJ1-2; D uncertain. V was shortened by 3 bases and J by 4 bases, with 18 bases between the two germline ends. Germline V CDR1 and CDR2: SQVTM, ANQGSEA. The CDR3 runs 15 residues.

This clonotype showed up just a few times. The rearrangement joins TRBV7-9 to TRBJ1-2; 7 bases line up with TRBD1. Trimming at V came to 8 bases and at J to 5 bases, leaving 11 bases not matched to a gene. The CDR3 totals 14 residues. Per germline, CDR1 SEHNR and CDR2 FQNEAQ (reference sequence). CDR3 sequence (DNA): TGTGCCAGCTCACTTCCGGGACAGATATATGGCTACACCTTC. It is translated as CASSLPGQIYGYTF.

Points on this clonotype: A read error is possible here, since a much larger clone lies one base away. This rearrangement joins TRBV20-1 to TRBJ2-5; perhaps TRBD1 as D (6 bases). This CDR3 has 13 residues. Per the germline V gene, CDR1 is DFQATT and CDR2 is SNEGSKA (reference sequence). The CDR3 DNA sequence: TGCAGTGCTTCAGGACAGCCCCAAGAGGCCCAGTACTTC. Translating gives CSASGQPQEAQYF.

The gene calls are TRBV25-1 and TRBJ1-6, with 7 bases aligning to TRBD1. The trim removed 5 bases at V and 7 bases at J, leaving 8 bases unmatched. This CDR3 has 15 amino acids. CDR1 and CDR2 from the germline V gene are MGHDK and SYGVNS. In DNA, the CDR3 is TGTGCCAGCAGTCCTCCCGGGACAGCAAATTCACCCCTCCACTTT. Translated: CASSPPGTANSPLHF.

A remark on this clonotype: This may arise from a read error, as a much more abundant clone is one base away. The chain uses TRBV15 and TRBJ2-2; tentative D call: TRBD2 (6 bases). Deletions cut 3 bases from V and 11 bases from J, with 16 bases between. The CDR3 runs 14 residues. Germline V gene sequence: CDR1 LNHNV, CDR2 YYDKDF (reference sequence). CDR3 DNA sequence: TGTGCCACCAGCAGTGAAATAGACGGGAGTGAGCTGTTTTTT. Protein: CATSSEIDGSELFF.